This T cell receptor beta chain was sequenced for a study of cytomegalovirus exposure and HLA in healthy donors. Primers included in the PCR were 60 Vbeta and 13 Jbeta primers. Measured with immunoSEQ multiplex PCR; TCRdb has only the in-frame clones, and not every one. The repertoire holds under 200,000 clones, with about 70% as singletons. This clone was counted between two and nine times. The CDR3 extends over 12 amino acids. Deletions cut 5 bases from V and 9 bases from J, with 8 bases between. In germline, CDR1 is MDHEN, CDR2 SYDVKM. The sequence was obtained from a woman under 40 in good health and CMV-seronegative. Sequenced material: PBMCs. The chain couples TRBV28 to TRBJ1-6; D call uncertain. The CDR3 DNA follows: TGTGCCAGCAGTCCCCGGGGTTCACCCCTCCACTTT. It encodes CASSPRGSPLHF.